Below, 4 T cell receptor beta chains from the same sample are listed, as sequenced in a study of cytomegalovirus exposure and HLA in healthy donors. Researchers ran the PCR with 60 Vbeta and 13 Jbeta primers. Profiling relied on immunoSEQ multiplex PCR, and the TCRdb table lists in-frame clones only, not all of them. The repertoire consists of roughly 100,000 clones, with approximately 86% occurring once and the leading ten covering 5% to 6.5%. Sequenced input: PBMCs. The receptors shown here come from a young man in good health and CMV-seronegative.

The gene calls are TRBV9 and TRBJ1-5, with TRBD1 matching over 9 bases. CDR3 length: 14 amino acids. Per germline, CDR1 SGDLS and CDR2 YYNGEE. Unmatched junction bases numbered 6, after V lost 4 bases and J lost 7 bases. As DNA, the CDR3 is TGTGCCAGCAGCCGGGACAGGGAACGGCAGCCCCAGCATTTT. As protein: CASSRDRERQPQHF.

This chain uses TRBV7-3 with TRBJ2-5; TRBD1 matches at 8 bases. This CDR3 is 13 amino acids long. Germline assignment: CDR1 SGHTA and CDR2 FQGTGA. The V segment lost 4 bases and the J segment 4 bases; nucleotides outside the gene matches: 2. DNA of the CDR3: TGTGCCAGCAGCTCTGGGACAGGAGAGACCCAGTACTTC. Its translation is CASSSGTGETQYF. Based on the CDR3 plus reference TRBV7-3 and TRBJ2-5, the full variable domain is GAGVSQTPSNKVTEKGKYVELRCDPISGHTALYWYRQSLGQGPEFLIYFQGTGAADDSGLPNDRFFAVRPEGSVSTLKIQRTERGDSAVYLCASSSGTGETQYFGPGTRLLVL.

This clone was counted only a few times. The chain recombines TRBV10-3 with TRBJ2-5, with 7 bases lining up with TRBD1. The CDR3 is 14 residues long. After removal of 3 bases from V and 5 bases from J, the junction contained 6 bases not matched to a gene. In germline, CDR1 is ENHRY, CDR2 SYGVKD. CDR3 loop: CAISEHTGAETQYF. The CDR3 DNA reads TGTGCCATCAGTGAACACACAGGGGCGGAGACCCAGTACTTC.

The chain joins TRBV7-9 to TRBJ2-2; D is possibly TRBD2 (6 bases). CDR1 and CDR2 from the germline V gene are SEHNR and FQNEAQ (reference sequence). CDR3 size: 15 residues. V dropped 8 bases and J dropped 0 bases, with 13 bases sitting between them. This CDR3 is CASPTGRSNTGELFF. The CDR3 region has the DNA TGTGCCAGCCCCACCGGGAGATCGAACACCGGGGAGCTGTTTTTT.